This entry features one T cell receptor beta chain sequence. What it binds is not known. The data were obtained in a study of vaccination and CD4 T cells after COVID-19. Study background: Following dose two, a median approximately 75 days (range 14 to 241) passed before post-vaccine samples were taken. Specimens were obtained from three convalescent patients at day 14 and at days 161 to 241 post-vaccination. General study findings and limits: Of the reactive clones in convalescent patients, a median about 90% showed up only post-vaccination.

Sequenced with the Oncomine TCR Beta short-read assay was DNA taken from cultured CD4+ T cells. TCRdb called the PCR reads again in MiXCR, with one record for every CDR3 protein. The table lists fewer than 30,000 distinct CDR3 sequences, 40% to 50% of them singletons. Sample time point: late sampling 161 to 241 days after vaccination in three convalescent patients. Treatment noted: roughly 10-day PBMC culture with coronavirus spike peptide pools or control peptides (ViraFEST assay). Trimming removed 5 bases from V and 2 bases from J, with 13 bases in between. Germline lookup yields CDR1 SGHNT and CDR2 YENEEA. CDR3 length: 14 amino acids.

The sequencing used CD4+ T cells from blood, cultured in vitro, collected about 7 months after SARS-CoV-2 vaccination. The receptor comes from a human donor who had recovered from COVID-19. This rearrangement joins TRBV11-3 to TRBJ2-7, with D hard to call. The CDR3 DNA sequence: TGTGCCAGCAGCCAGGCGGCCAACCCCTACGAGCAGTACTTC. This gives the protein CASSQAANPYEQYF.